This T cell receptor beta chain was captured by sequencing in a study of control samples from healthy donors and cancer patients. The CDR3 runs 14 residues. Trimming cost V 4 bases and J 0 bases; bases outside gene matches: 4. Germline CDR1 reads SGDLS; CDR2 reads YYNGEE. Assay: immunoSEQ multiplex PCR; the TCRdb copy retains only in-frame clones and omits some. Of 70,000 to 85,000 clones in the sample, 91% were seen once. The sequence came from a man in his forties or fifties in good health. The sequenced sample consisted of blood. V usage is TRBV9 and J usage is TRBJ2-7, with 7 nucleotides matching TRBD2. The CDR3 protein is CASSPGTTSYEQYF. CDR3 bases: TGTGCCAGCAGCCCCGGGACTACCTCCTACGAGCAGTACTTC.